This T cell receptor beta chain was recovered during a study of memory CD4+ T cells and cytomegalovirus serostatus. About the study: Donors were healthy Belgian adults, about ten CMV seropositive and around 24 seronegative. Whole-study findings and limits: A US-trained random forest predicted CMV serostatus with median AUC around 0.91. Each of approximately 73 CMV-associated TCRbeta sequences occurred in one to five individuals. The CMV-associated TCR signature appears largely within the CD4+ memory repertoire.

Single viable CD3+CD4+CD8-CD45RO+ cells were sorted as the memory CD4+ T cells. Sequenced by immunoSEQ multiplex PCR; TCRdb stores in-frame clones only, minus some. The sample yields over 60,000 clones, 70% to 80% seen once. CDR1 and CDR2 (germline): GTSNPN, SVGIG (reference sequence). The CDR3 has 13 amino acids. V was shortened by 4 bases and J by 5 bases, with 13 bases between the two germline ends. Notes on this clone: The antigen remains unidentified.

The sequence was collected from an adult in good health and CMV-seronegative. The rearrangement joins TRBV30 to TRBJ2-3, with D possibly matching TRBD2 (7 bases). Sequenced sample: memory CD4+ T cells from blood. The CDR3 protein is CAWKVGGGDTQYF. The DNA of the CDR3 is TGTGCCTGGAAAGTGGGAGGGGGAGATACGCAGTATTTT.